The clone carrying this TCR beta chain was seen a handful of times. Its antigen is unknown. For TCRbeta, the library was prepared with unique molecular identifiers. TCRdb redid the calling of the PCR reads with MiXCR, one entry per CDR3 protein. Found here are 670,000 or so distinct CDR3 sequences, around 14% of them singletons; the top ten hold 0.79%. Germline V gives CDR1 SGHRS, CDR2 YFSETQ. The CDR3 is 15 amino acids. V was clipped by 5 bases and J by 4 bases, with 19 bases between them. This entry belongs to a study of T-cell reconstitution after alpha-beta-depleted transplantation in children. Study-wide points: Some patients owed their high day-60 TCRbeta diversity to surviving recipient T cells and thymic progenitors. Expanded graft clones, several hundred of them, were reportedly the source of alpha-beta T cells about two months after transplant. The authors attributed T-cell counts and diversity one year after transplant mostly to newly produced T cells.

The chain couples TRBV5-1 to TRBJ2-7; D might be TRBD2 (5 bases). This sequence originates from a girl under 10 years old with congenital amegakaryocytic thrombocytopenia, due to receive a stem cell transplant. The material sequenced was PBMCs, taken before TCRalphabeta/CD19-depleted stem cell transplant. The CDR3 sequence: CASSPDSRLGYEQYF. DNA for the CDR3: TGCGCCAGCAGTCCGGACTCCCGGCTGGGTTACGAGCAGTACTTC.